The clone carrying this T cell receptor (beta chain) came up a few times. Its antigen is still unknown. This sample's time point: sample taken at primary tumor resection. MiXCR, applied by TCRdb to the 5' RACE reads, yields one record per CDR3 protein. Of roughly 28,000 distinct CDR3 sequences listed, around 7.5% are singletons. The data were obtained in a study of spatial heterogeneity in lung cancer. Overall study findings and caveats: The number of expanded tumor alpha and beta chains correlated with mutation number.

Sequenced material: lung tumor tissue, taken at surgery. The TCR comes from a male donor with early-stage non-small cell lung cancer.

CDR3 loop: CASSLGTSGVYNEQFF. The CDR3, as DNA: TGCGCCAGCAGCTTGGGAACTAGCGGGGTCTACAATGAGCAGTTCTTC. V is TRBV5-1 and J is TRBJ2-1, with TRBD2 matching 10 bases. CDR1 SGHRS and CDR2 YFSETQ come from the germline V gene. The CDR3 contains 16 residues. The V and J ends lost 0 bases and 3 bases, in that order; junction bases with no gene match: 3.